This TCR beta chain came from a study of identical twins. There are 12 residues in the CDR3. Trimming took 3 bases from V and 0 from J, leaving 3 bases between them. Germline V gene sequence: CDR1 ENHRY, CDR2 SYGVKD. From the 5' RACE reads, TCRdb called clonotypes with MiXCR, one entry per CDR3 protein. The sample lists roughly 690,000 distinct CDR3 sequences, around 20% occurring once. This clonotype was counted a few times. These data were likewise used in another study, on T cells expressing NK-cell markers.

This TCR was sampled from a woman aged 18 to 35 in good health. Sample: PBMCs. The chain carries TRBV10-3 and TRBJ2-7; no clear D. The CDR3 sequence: CAISDTSYEQYF. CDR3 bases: TGTGCCATCAGTGACACCTCCTACGAGCAGTACTTC.